Included here is one T cell receptor (beta chain) sequence, with context. Its matching antigen is unknown. The CDR3 is 15 amino acids. Germline CDR1 MNHNY, CDR2 SVGAGI (reference sequence). Trimming took 4 bases from V and 1 from J; bases not matched to a gene: 7. The primer mix had 60 Vbeta and 13 Jbeta primers. The data were produced by immunoSEQ multiplex PCR, yet TCRdb's version contains in-frame clones alone and is incomplete. The repertoire holds roughly 280,000 clones, with around 66% as singletons. This specimen belongs to a study of cytomegalovirus exposure and HLA in healthy donors. Findings and caveats of the study: V- and J-gene trimming of TCR beta was linked (in a later analysis) to a missense DCLRE1C variant.

This TCR came from a female donor in good health and CMV-seronegative. The sequencing input was PBMCs. The chain couples TRBV6-6 to TRBJ2-7; TRBD2 agrees at 7 bases. DNA of the CDR3: TGTGCCAGCAGTTTCTTTGGGGGGGGGTCCTACGAGCAGTACTTC. This codes for CASSFFGGGSYEQYF.